The 7 T cell receptor beta chains given below trace back to one sample, sequenced in a study of early T cells in non-severe SARS-CoV-2 infection. TCRdb reprocessed the 5' RACE reads via MiXCR and lists one record per CDR3 protein. The data contain under 25,000 distinct CDR3 sequences, 4.5% to 6% of them singletons. The material sequenced was whole blood. Source of these receptors: an adult who was a healthcare worker with PCR-confirmed SARS-CoV-2 infection or an uninfected control (not recorded which).

This clonotype is medium-sized (0.01 to 0.1%) in the sample. This chain uses TRBV20-1 with TRBJ2-7; D unresolved. V dropped 3 bases and J dropped 2 bases, with 5 bases sitting between them. This CDR3 contains 11 residues. Germline CDR1 reads DFQATT; CDR2 reads SNEGSKA (reference sequence). The CDR3 protein is CSARLPYEQYF. In nucleotides, the CDR3 is TGCAGTGCTAGGCTACCCTACGAGCAGTACTTC.

Only a few counts were recorded for this clonotype. CDR3 amino acids: CASRDWASTDTQYF. The CDR3 DNA reads TGTGCCAGCAGGGATTGGGCAAGCACAGATACGCAGTATTTT. The V and J genes are TRBV3-1 and TRBJ2-3; no firm D call. From germline, CDR1 is LGHDT and CDR2 YNNKEL (reference sequence). The CDR3 consists of 14 residues. Trimming pared 6 bases from V and 0 bases from J, leaving 10 bases between.

This clonotype turned up a few times. This rearrangement joins TRBV3-1 to TRBJ2-3; 7 nucleotides line up with TRBD2. This CDR3 comprises 12 residues. Germline CDR1 is LGHDT and CDR2 is YNNKEL (reference sequence). Unmatched junction bases numbered 3, after V lost 6 bases and J lost 6 bases. In DNA, the CDR3 is TGTGCCAGCAGAACTAGCGCGGATACGCAGTATTTT. Protein sequence: CASRTSADTQYF.

This clonotype was seen a handful of times. The chain has TRBV20-1 and TRBJ2-2; perhaps TRBD1 as D (6 bases). Trimming cost V 5 bases and J 0 bases, with 10 bases left between them. CDR3 length: 14 residues. Germline V gene lookup returns CDR1 DFQATT and CDR2 SNEGSKA (reference sequence). The CDR3 loop is CSASRTANTGELFF. The CDR3 nucleotides are TGCAGTGCTTCACGGACAGCGAACACCGGGGAGCTGTTTTTT.

This clonotype was seen many times. The DNA of the CDR3 is TGTGCCAGCAGTTACTCGGGGCTAGCGGGGGCCGGAGAGACCCAGTACTTC. This encodes CASSYSGLAGAGETQYF. The chain is built from TRBV6-5 and TRBJ2-5, with 10 bases that match TRBD2. The germline V gene encodes CDR1 MNHEY and CDR2 SVGAGI. The V segment lost 0 bases and the J segment 4 bases; nucleotides outside the gene matches: 8. The CDR3 length is 17 residues.

At least ten counts were recorded for this clonotype. V gene TRBV29-1 combines with J gene TRBJ2-3; TRBD1 matches at 9 bases. This CDR3 comprises 14 residues. J was trimmed by 3 bases and V by 4 bases; bases with no gene match: 5. Germline loops: CDR1 SQVTM, CDR2 ANQGSEA. CDR3 nucleotide sequence: TGCAGCGTTGCGACAGGGGGTGATACAGATACGCAGTATTTT. Protein: CSVATGGDTDTQYF.

By sample share, this clonotype is medium-sized. V gene TRBV28 combines with J gene TRBJ1-4; D ambiguous. Trimming removed 5 bases from V and 16 bases from J, with 14 bases in between. The germline V gene has CDR1 MDHEN and CDR2 SYDVKM. This CDR3 has 11 amino acids. The CDR3 spells CASSIGRYRFF. CDR3 DNA: TGTGCCAGCAGTATCGGCAGATATCGGTTTTTT.